The present entry profiles one T cell receptor beta chain with its context. This clone turned up a few times. Its antigen is not yet known. No base quality information exists; no much larger clone differs at one position. Reading the germline V gene (reference sequence) gives CDR1 SGHNT and CDR2 YYREEE. The CDR3, from cysteine to phenylalanine, totals 15 residues. Here the CDR3 DNA is all that survives: 45 bases in frame from base 1. Between the V and J ends, shortened by 0 bases and 10 bases respectively, the junction contains 14 bases. This entry comes from a study of blood T cell repertoires in COVID-19 (dated by TCRdb to the early 2020s). Regarding the research as a whole: Collaborator samples came from the United States, Italy and Spain and covered acute and convalescent phases of COVID-19. Deeply sampled blood TCRbeta repertoires from subjects exposed to, actively infected with, or recovered from COVID-19 were included in the dataset. Where HLA class I and class II types were available, the types were taken from metadata supplied by the sample provider, not from assay-based typing. The repertoires were released in a freely available public database intended as a resource for research on the immune response to SARS-CoV-2. Samples came from the ongoing ImmuneRACE study (first 160 participants) plus 1,254 subjects from 6 global collaborators. The prospective study material was composed of cDNA or gDNA derived from T cells, B-cell-depleted T cells, or PBMCs. A de-identified subject ID, COVID-19 status, age in years and sex were almost always included in the sample metadata.

The immunoSEQ Assay, a bias-controlled multiplex PCR, was used to amplify TCRbeta CDR3 regions from genomic DNA. The authors processed their data as follows. The number of nucleated cells in each sample was estimated from the amplification of reference gene primers within the assay. To quantify the absolute abundance of each unique TCRbeta CDR3 rearrangement, sequence reads were collapsed and filtered. For each sample, productive Simpson clonality was calculated as the square root of Simpson's diversity index across productive rearrangements. Not all clones reach the TCRdb copy of this immuneACCESS table, which keeps in-frame sequences only. Checked studies attribute under half of the gap to unresolved V genes and leave the rest unexplained. The V and J calls and the clone size are those of that table, but D and trimming were determined from the DNA. This sample gives around 100,000 clones in total; about 90% of them show up just once. 6.2% of the sample is held by the ten biggest clonotypes.

Whole blood was collected in K2EDTA tubes by collaborating institutions according to the institutions' own protocols. For TCRbeta analysis, collaborators shipped samples in one of three forms: frozen whole blood, isolated PBMCs, or DNA extracted from either of those sample types. The full study reports these points: How much clinical and demographic metadata was included differed by source and by participant, and the metadata was provided uncurated.

The sequence derives from a human donor in a cohort sampled during active COVID-19. The specimen was peripheral blood. Recombination joined TRBV5-4 with TRBJ1-6; a tentative D call is TRBD1 (5 bases match). The DNA sequence is given as TGTGCCAGCAGCTTGGTCGGCAGGGCGGACTCACCCCTCCACTTT. Its translation is CASSLVGRADSPLHF.